This T cell receptor beta chain was captured in a study of sequential checkpoint blockade in melanoma. Study background: Arm A got nivolumab then ipilimumab; arm B the reverse, 1:1. Some 90 pretreatment tumor DNA samples were TCRβ immunosequenced.

Treatment indicated: randomized to nivolumab then ipilimumab (arm A) or the reverse (arm B). CDR1 is SGHNT, CDR2 YENEEA, per germline. V was cut by 5 bases and J by 0 bases, with 15 bases left in between. The CDR3 contains 16 residues. Study-wide results and caveats: In arm A, pretreatment tumor clonality was associated with response.

There are many counts of this clone. As yet, its antigen is unknown. Only in-frame clones appear in the TCRdb table, and some are missing; sequencing was by immunoSEQ multiplex PCR. This table has some 3,700 clones, under 20% appearing once. The chain couples TRBV11-3 to TRBJ2-3, with unresolved D. The clonotype was recovered from a human patient with melanoma. Some clones in this sample may be carry-over from other donors' samples. The input for sequencing was tumor tissue (inferred from file names), taken from a patient given nivolumab and ipilimumab in sequence. The CDR3 here is CASSQWFFGSTDTQYF. In DNA, the CDR3 is TGTGCCAGCAGCCAGTGGTTCTTCGGTAGCACAGATACGCAGTATTTT.